The 5 T cell receptor beta chains presented below share a single source sample, sequenced in a study of blood T cells in healthy people across ages. For the second PCR, which ran for 7 to 11 cycles, a sample-barcoded 5' primer and a J-beta primer mix were used. TCRdb re-called the 5' RACE reads with MiXCR, one entry per CDR3 protein. The data show about a million distinct CDR3 sequences, roughly 51% seen once. What was sequenced was blood. The receptor source for this set is a woman aged 55-75 years in good health.

This clonotype has more than one count but fewer than ten. The chain employs TRBV24-1 and TRBJ2-5; the D is unclear. This CDR3 is built from 14 residues. V gave up 4 bases and J gave up 4 bases, with 12 bases separating them. CDR1 and CDR2 from the germline V gene are KGHDR and SFDVKD. CDR3 bases: TGTGCCACCAGTGACCAGGACGGTTTAGAGACCCAGTACTTC. This gives the protein CATSDQDGLETQYF.

The CDR3 is CAWSPFSGFQYF. CDR3 bases: TGTGCCTGGAGTCCTTTTAGCGGGTTTCAGTACTTC. The chain uses TRBV30 and TRBJ2-4, with 7 bases fitting TRBD2. Germline V gene sequence: CDR1 GTSNPN, CDR2 SVGIG (reference sequence). CDR3 size: 12 residues. V lost 2 bases to trimming and J lost 11 bases; unmatched junction nucleotides: 6.

This clonotype was seen many times. The chain carries TRBV12-3 or TRBV12-4 and TRBJ2-5, with TRBD2 matching over 11 bases. The V segment lost 1 base and the J segment 4 bases; nucleotides outside the gene matches: 2. The CDR3 runs 15 residues. CDR3 coding DNA: TGTGCCAGCAGTTTAGATGGGACTAGCGGAGAGACCCAGTACTTC. It translates to CASSLDGTSGETQYF.

The chain recombines TRBV9 with TRBJ2-1; tentative D call: TRBD2 (6 bases). In germline, CDR1 is SGDLS, CDR2 YYNGEE. The CDR3 runs 15 residues. Trimming removed 4 bases from V and 0 bases from J, with 11 bases in between. In DNA, the CDR3 is TGTGCCAGCAGCCCCCGGGAGAGCTCCTACAATGAGCAGTTCTTC. Its translation is CASSPRESSYNEQFF.

J is TRBJ1-4 and V is TRBV10-3; tentative D call: TRBD1 (6 bases). CDR1 and CDR2 from the germline V gene are ENHRY and SYGVKD. The CDR3 has 15 amino acids. The V end was cut by 6 bases, the J end by 7 bases, with 18 bases between. The CDR3 protein is CAISLGQTSGEKLFF. CDR3 DNA: TGTGCCATCAGCCTTGGACAGACCAGCGGTGAAAAACTGTTTTTT.